This TCR beta chain was sequenced in a study of shared clonotypes between healthy human individuals. Findings of the study overall: Shared across a few donors were about 4.8% of the naive CD4 clonotypes. The study sampled only blood, and tissue repertoires likely differ. Genetic and exposure-history diversity was limited by the small donor number.

This clone has just one count. As yet, its antigen is unknown. CD8 memory was a combination that joined CD45RO+ cells with CCR7-negative CD45RA+ TemRA cells. TCRdb's table, derived via immunoSEQ multiplex PCR, lists solely in-frame clones and lacks some. The table lists hundreds of thousands of clones, roughly 96% of them singletons. CDR1 and CDR2 (germline): LNHNV, YYDKDF (reference sequence). This CDR3 contains 15 residues. After removal of 1 base from V and 4 bases from J, the junction contained 7 bases not matched to a gene. What was sequenced was memory CD8+ T cells sorted from blood. Indicated subset: CD45RO+ cells pooled with CCR7-negative TemRA cells. The chain uses TRBV15 and TRBJ2-7, with 7 bases that match TRBD1. This sequence originates from a young man in good health. CDR3 in DNA: TGTGCCACCAGCAGAGCCAAAGGGACAGTATACGAGCAGTACTTC. Its translation: CATSRAKGTVYEQYF.